These T cell receptor beta chains were read from a single sample in a study of PD-L1 blockade in urothelial cancer. Sequenced by immunoSEQ multiplex PCR; TCRdb stores in-frame clones only, minus some. The repertoire holds some 74,000 clones, with roughly 80% as singletons. This material consisted of PBMCs, taken around atezolizumab (anti-PD-L1) treatment. The receptors originated from a man between 35 and 55 years old with urothelial cancer. The CDR3 runs from the conserved cysteine through the conserved F or W. The D gene is left open where the match is weak. Not all rows give a size; the values are once, few, many and, for expanded clones, a class.

>TRBV28|TRBJ2-3|14|TRBD1|-
CASAGQGRTDTQYF
TGTGCCAGCGCGGGACAGGGGCGCACAGATACGCAGTATTTT
>TRBV28|TRBJ1-5|15|-|-
CASSFSPPSGGPQHF
TGTGCCAGCAGTTTTTCCCCCCCCTCGGGTGGGCCCCAGCATTTT
>TRBV19|TRBJ2-5|15|TRBD1|-
CASSIDRTGQETQYF
TGTGCCAGTAGTATAGATCGGACAGGGCAAGAGACCCAGTACTTC
>TRBV6-1|TRBJ1-2|14|TRBD1|-
CASRSTRQGSGYTF
TGTGCCAGCAGGTCAACCCGACAGGGGAGTGGCTACACCTTC
>TRBV4-3|TRBJ2-1|15|-|-
CASSQGAEHYNEQFF
TGCGCCAGCAGCCAAGGAGCGGAGCATTACAATGAGCAGTTCTTC
>TRBV18|TRBJ1-2|15|-|-
CASSPPGDGLRGYTF
TGTGCCAGCTCACCACCGGGAGATGGGTTACGTGGCTACACCTTC
>TRBV7-2|TRBJ1-1|13|-|-
CASSHASHTEAFF
TGTGCCAGCAGTCACGCTAGCCACACTGAAGCTTTCTTT
>TRBV6-6|TRBJ1-1|12|TRBD1|few
CASSRDRREAFF
TGTGCCAGCAGTCGGGACAGACGAGAAGCTTTCTTT
>TRBV28|TRBJ1-3|14|TRBD1|once
CASSSTGSGNTIYF
TGTGCCAGCAGCTCGACAGGGTCTGGAAACACCATATATTTT
>TRBV9|TRBJ1-2|13|-|-
CASSSTPLYGYTF
TGTGCCAGCAGCAGTACACCCCTCTATGGCTACACCTTC
>TRBV7-7|TRBJ2-5|13|-|-
CASSLQRTETQYF
TGTGCTAGCAGCTTACAGCGGACGGAGACCCAGTACTTC
>TRBV5-1|TRBJ2-1|18|TRBD2|-
CASSLAPRLAERLNEQFF
TGCGCCAGCAGCTTGGCTCCCCGACTAGCCGAGCGTCTCAATGAGCAGTTCTTC
>TRBV10-3|TRBJ1-1|15|-|-
CAISETGTGHTEAFF
TGTGCCATCAGTGAAACAGGGACGGGTCACACTGAAGCTTTCTTT
>TRBV7-9|TRBJ1-2|16|TRBD1|once
CASSSLDRGLNYGYTF
TGTGCCAGCAGCTCCCTGGACAGGGGGCTTAACTATGGCTACACCTTC
>TRBV10-3|TRBJ1-5|14|TRBD1|once
CAISATGANQPQHF
TGTGCCATCAGCGCCACAGGGGCAAATCAGCCCCAGCATTTT
>TRBV19|TRBJ1-3|14|TRBD1|-
CASKPGQGGNTIYF
TGTGCCAGTAAGCCGGGACAGGGAGGAAACACCATATATTTT
>TRBV7-9|TRBJ2-7|14|TRBD1|few
CASSTWTGGHEQYF
TGTGCCAGCAGCACGTGGACAGGGGGCCACGAGCAGTACTTC
>TRBV27|TRBJ1-2|15|-|-
CASSPRMRLNYGYTF
TGTGCCAGCAGTCCGCGGATGCGGCTCAACTATGGCTACACCTTC
>TRBV30|TRBJ2-4|18|TRBD2|-
CAWSGVAGALLAKNIQYF
TGTGCCTGGAGTGGGGTAGCGGGAGCCCTCCTGGCCAAAAACATTCAGTACTTC
>TRBV11-1|TRBJ1-2|13|TRBD1|-
CASSPRTGHGYTF
TGTGCCAGCAGCCCAAGGACAGGGCATGGCTACACCTTC
>TRBV5-1|TRBJ2-1|15|TRBD2|-
CASSLLAGPYNEQFF
TGCGCCAGCAGCCTACTAGCGGGCCCATACAATGAGCAGTTCTTC
>TRBV7-3|TRBJ1-1|14|-|-
CASSLKRMNTEAFF
TGTGCCAGCAGCTTAAAGCGGATGAACACTGAAGCTTTCTTT
>TRBV29-1|TRBJ2-1|13|-|-
CSVITSQGLGQFF
TGCAGCGTTATAACCTCACAGGGTTTGGGGCAGTTCTTC
>TRBV28|TRBJ2-2|12|-|-
CASSWGRGELFF
TGTGCCAGCAGTTGGGGGCGCGGGGAGCTGTTTTTT
>TRBV15|TRBJ2-7|14|-|-
CATSRDRTVYEQYF
TGTGCCACCAGCAGAGATAGGACAGTCTACGAGCAGTACTTC
>TRBV5-4|TRBJ2-3|16|TRBD1|-
CASSPYRDRGTDTQYF
TGTGCCAGCAGCCCCTACCGGGACAGGGGGACAGATACGCAGTATTTT
>TRBV15|TRBJ1-4|18|TRBD1|-
CATSSRTGAVATNEKLFF
TGTGCCACCAGCAGCAGGACAGGGGCCGTTGCAACTAATGAAAAACTGTTTTTT
>TRBV28|TRBJ1-4|15|-|once
CASRGGGAANEKLFF
TGTGCCAGCAGAGGGGGGGGCGCGGCTAATGAAAAACTGTTTTTT
>TRBV28|TRBJ2-7|17|TRBD2|-
CASSSGLAGGPGYEQYF
TGTGCCAGCAGCTCCGGACTAGCGGGAGGGCCTGGGTACGAGCAGTACTTC
>TRBV27|TRBJ2-1|14|-|-
CASSPNGLGNEQFF
TGTGCCAGCAGTCCAAATGGCCTAGGCAATGAGCAGTTCTTC
>TRBV4-3|TRBJ1-1|13|-|-
CASSPQGNTEAFF
TGCGCCAGCAGCCCCCAGGGTAACACTGAAGCTTTCTTT
>TRBV11-2|TRBJ2-1|15|TRBD1|-
CASKETGGGGDEQFF
TGTGCCAGCAAAGAGACAGGGGGCGGGGGTGATGAGCAGTTCTTC
>TRBV11-2|TRBJ1-3|17|-|-
CASSWVLSTGSGNTIYF
TGTGCCAGCAGCTGGGTCCTCTCAACAGGGTCTGGAAACACCATATATTTT
>TRBV28|TRBJ2-7|13|-|-
CASSSVASYEQYF
TGTGCCAGCAGTTCGGTCGCTTCCTACGAGCAGTACTTC
>TRBV27|TRBJ1-3|12|-|-
CASKGVGNTIYF
TGTGCCAGCAAGGGGGTGGGAAACACCATATATTTT
>TRBV9|TRBJ2-1|16|TRBD2|once
CASSGTSGSSYNEQFF
TGTGCCAGCAGCGGGACTAGCGGGAGCTCCTACAATGAGCAGTTCTTC
>TRBV7-2|TRBJ2-7|12|TRBD1|-
CASRTGLNEQYF
TGTGCCAGCAGGACAGGGCTTAACGAGCAGTACTTC
>TRBV5-1|TRBJ1-1|15|-|-
CASSPSVGKGSEAFF
TGCGCCAGCAGCCCGTCGGTGGGGAAGGGGTCTGAAGCTTTCTTT
>TRBV6-1|TRBJ2-7|12|-|few
CASRAFPHEQYF
TGTGCCAGCAGGGCTTTTCCCCACGAGCAGTACTTC
>TRBV7-9|TRBJ1-1|14|TRBD1|-
CASSLATGTDEAFF
TGTGCCAGCAGCCTCGCGACAGGGACGGATGAAGCTTTCTTT
>TRBV30|TRBJ1-4|17|TRBD1|few
CAWSVRTGLATNEKLFF
TGTGCCTGGAGTGTACGGACAGGACTTGCAACTAATGAAAAACTGTTTTTT
>TRBV28|TRBJ1-2|16|TRBD1|-
CASRGTDRGGNYGYTF
TGTGCCAGCAGGGGGACGGACAGGGGGGGCAACTATGGCTACACCTTC
>TRBV5-1|TRBJ1-5|15|TRBD1|-
CASSQGDSPNQPQHF
TGCGCCAGCAGCCAGGGGGACAGTCCCAATCAGCCCCAGCATTTT
>TRBV25-1|TRBJ1-2|15|-|-
CASSDPQWGSDGYTF
TGTGCCAGCAGTGATCCACAGTGGGGCTCGGATGGCTACACCTTC
>TRBV6-1|TRBJ2-7|17|TRBD2|-
CASSERVRGLEWYEQYF
TGTGCCAGCAGTGAAAGGGTGAGGGGACTAGAATGGTACGAGCAGTACTTC
>TRBV6-5|TRBJ1-2|12|-|few
CASRRTGDGYTF
TGTGCCAGCAGAAGGACTGGCGATGGCTACACCTTC
>TRBV7-2|TRBJ2-7|14|-|once
CASSLAQGIYEQYF
TGTGCCAGCAGCTTAGCTCAGGGAATCTACGAGCAGTACTTC
>TRBV19|TRBJ2-3|15|TRBD1|-
CASSSGTALRDTQYF
TGTGCCAGTAGCTCCGGGACAGCCTTGAGAGATACGCAGTATTTT
>TRBV7-2|TRBJ2-7|20|-|-
CASSLAPGTGTLAGSYEQYF
TGTGCCAGCAGCTTAGCCCCCGGGACAGGGACCCTAGCGGGGTCCTACGAGCAGTACTTC
>TRBV6-5|TRBJ2-1|16|TRBD2|few
CASSYSQGGRSNEQFF
TGTGCCAGCAGTTACTCCCAGGGCGGGAGGAGCAATGAGCAGTTCTTC
>TRBV9|TRBJ2-3|12|-|-
CASSALADTQYF
TGTGCCAGCAGCGCCCTCGCAGATACGCAGTATTTT